Listed below are T cell receptor beta chains from one sample, sequenced in a study of cytomegalovirus exposure and HLA in healthy donors. Assay used: immunoSEQ multiplex PCR; TCRdb lists only in-frame clones, some missing. The sample includes 65,000 or so clones, roughly 94% seen only once; the top ten take 1.3%. The sequencing input was PBMCs. Receptors originate from a woman younger than 30 in good health and CMV-seronegative. CDR3s include the opening cysteine and the closing phenylalanine or tryptophan. A D gene is named only where the DNA matches it firmly. Size is stated for part of the rows, as once, few or many counts, or as a class when the clone is expanded.

>TRBV19|TRBJ1-1|.|.
TGTGCCAGTAAGACGGTGGCAGGGGATTTACGATACACTGAAGCTTTCTTT
CASKTVAGDLRYTEAFF
>TRBV4-1|TRBJ2-3|.|.
TGCGCCAGCAGCCTGCGGGACAGCTCCACAGATACGCAGTATTTT
CASSLRDSSTDTQYF
>TRBV5-1|TRBJ2-1|TRBD2|.
TGCGCCAGCAGCTCACCTCTAGCGGGGGGGCCTGGTGAGCAGTTCTTC
CASSSPLAGGPGEQFF
>TRBV7-6|TRBJ2-1|TRBD2|.
TGTGCCAGCAGCTCTACTAGCGGGGGGGCTTATGAGCAGTTCTTC
CASSSTSGGAYEQFF
>TRBV28|TRBJ1-4|.|.
TGTGCCAGTGCAAGCGGCCGGAGGGAAAAACTGTTTTTT
CASASGRREKLFF
>TRBV5-6|TRBJ2-2|TRBD2|.
TGTGCCAGCAGCTTACCACCCGAGCGGGACGCCGGGGAGCTGTTTTTT
CASSLPPERDAGELFF
>TRBV5-4|TRBJ2-3|TRBD2|once
TGTGCCAGCAGCAACTCAATTTGGACTAGCGGGAGGGTATACACAGATACGCAGTATTTT
CASSNSIWTSGRVYTDTQYF
>TRBV7-3|TRBJ1-1|.|.
TGTGCCAGCAGAACGGACAGGAACACTGAAGCTTTCTTT
CASRTDRNTEAFF
>TRBV2|TRBJ1-2|.|.
TGTGCCAGCAGTGACAGGGGCTATGGCTACACCTTC
CASSDRGYGYTF
>TRBV4-1|TRBJ2-1|.|.
TGCGCCAGCAGCCCTTCCGATTTCAGGGGCAAATACAATGAGCAGTTCTTC
CASSPSDFRGKYNEQFF
>TRBV19|TRBJ2-2|.|.
TGTGCCAGTAGTTCCGTGGCGGGCGCGAACACCGGGGAGCTGTTTTTT
CASSSVAGANTGELFF
>TRBV30|TRBJ1-3|TRBD1|.
TGTGCCTCTCGTATTACCGGGACAGGGATCCGAAACACCATATATTTT
CASRITGTGIRNTIYF
>TRBV6-1|TRBJ2-1|TRBD2|.
TGTGCCAGCAGGCCGCTAGCGGGAGGAGGGAATGAGCAGTTCTTC
CASRPLAGGGNEQFF
>TRBV28|TRBJ2-7|TRBD2|.
TGTGCCAGCAGTTTAGGGACTAGCGGGAGGGTCGAGCAGTACTTC
CASSLGTSGRVEQYF
>TRBV28|TRBJ1-5|TRBD1|.
TGTGCCAGCAGGTCCCGGGACAGGGCGTCTCAGCCCCAGCATTTT
CASRSRDRASQPQHF
>TRBV6-1|TRBJ1-2|.|.
TGTGCCAGCAGTGGTCCAGCGGTCAGGGGACCGAACTATGGCTACACCTTC
CASSGPAVRGPNYGYTF
>TRBV27|TRBJ2-1|.|.
TGTGCCAGCAGTTGGCTCGATGAGCAGTTCTTC
CASSWLDEQFF
>TRBV9|TRBJ1-2|.|.
TGTGCCAGCAGCGTAGGAGGGGGGGATAACTATGGCTACACCTTC
CASSVGGGDNYGYTF
>TRBV5-1|TRBJ2-1|.|.
TGCGCCAGCAGCCCCAGGGAGGGGGGCTACAATGAGCAGTTCTTC
CASSPREGGYNEQFF
>TRBV2|TRBJ1-3|TRBD1|once
TGTGCCAGCAGTAGGACAGGGCCGAGCTCTGGAAACACCATATATTTT
CASSRTGPSSGNTIYF
>TRBV10-1|TRBJ2-3|.|.
TGCGCCAGTAGTACGGGTACGCGGGGCGAGACAGATACGCAGTATTTT
CASSTGTRGETDTQYF
>TRBV2|TRBJ2-7|.|.
TGTGCCAGCGTGGGAGGAGCTACCTACGAGCAGTACTTC
CASVGGATYEQYF
>TRBV15|TRBJ2-6|.|.
TGTGCCACCAGTACTGATAGTACAGGGCTCGGGGCCAACGTCCTGACTTTC
CATSTDSTGLGANVLTF
>TRBV25-1|TRBJ2-4|.|.
TGTGCCAGCAGTACCACAGGGTACCACAAAAACATTCAGTACTTC
CASSTTGYHKNIQYF
>TRBV5-1|TRBJ2-5|.|once
TGCGCCAGCAGCTTGGGGGGAACGGACAGCCAAAAAGAGACCCAGTACTTC
CASSLGGTDSQKETQYF
>TRBV6-5|TRBJ2-2|TRBD1|.
TGTGCCAGCAGATCGGACAGGCCGACCGGGGAGCTGTTTTTT
CASRSDRPTGELFF
>TRBV7-6|TRBJ2-7|TRBD1|.
TGTGCCAGCAGCCCAGGGACAGGGTGGGACTACGAGCAGTACTTC
CASSPGTGWDYEQYF
>TRBV29-1|TRBJ1-1|.|once
TGCAGCGCCATGACAGAAAGGAACACTGAAGCTTTCTTT
CSAMTERNTEAFF
>TRBV6-1|TRBJ1-2|.|.
TGTGCCAGCAGTGAACACAGAGACTATGGCTACACCTTC
CASSEHRDYGYTF
>TRBV30|TRBJ1-1|TRBD1|once
TGTGCCTGGAGTGTACGGACAGGCAACACTGAAGCTTTCTTT
CAWSVRTGNTEAFF
>TRBV7-2|TRBJ2-5|TRBD1|.
TGTGCCAGCAGCTCTAACAGGGGGCGCTGGGAGACCCAGTACTTC
CASSSNRGRWETQYF
>TRBV5-1|TRBJ1-4|.|.
TGCGCCAGCAGCTTACAGAGTAATGAAAAACTGTTTTTT
CASSLQSNEKLFF
>TRBV18|TRBJ1-5|.|.
TGTGCCAGCTCATGGGGGGAAAGTCAGCCCCAGCATTTT
CASSWGESQPQHF
>TRBV6-1|TRBJ2-2|TRBD2|.
TGTGCCAGCAGTGGGACTAGCGGGGCAAACACCGGGGAGCTGTTTTTT
CASSGTSGANTGELFF
>TRBV7-2|TRBJ2-5|TRBD2|.
TGTGCCAGCAGCTTAGCCGTAGCGGGGGGGACCAAAGAGACCCAGTACTTC
CASSLAVAGGTKETQYF
>TRBV5-1|TRBJ2-3|TRBD2|.
TGCGCCAGCAGCCGCAAAACTAGCGGGGGATATACTAGCACAGATACGCAGTATTTT
CASSRKTSGGYTSTDTQYF
>TRBV21-1|TRBJ2-7|.|.
TGTGCCAGCAGCAAAAAATGGAGGGGTAAGGGCTACGAGCAGTACTTC
CASSKKWRGKGYEQYF
>TRBV6-1|TRBJ1-1|TRBD1|.
TGTGCCAGCAGTATGGACAGGATCGAAGCTTTCTTT
CASSMDRIEAFF
>TRBV29-1|TRBJ2-1|.|.
TGCAGCGCCCCCAGGGGGCGCGGCGGGAGCTCCTACAATGAGCAGTTCTTC
CSAPRGRGGSSYNEQFF
>TRBV29-1|TRBJ2-1|TRBD1|.
TGCAGCGTCTCACAGGGGACGGGGAACAATGAGCAGTTCTTC
CSVSQGTGNNEQFF
>TRBV4-1|TRBJ2-3|.|.
TGCGCCAGCAGCCCGGCTGGGCAGGGGACCACAGATACGCAGTATTTT
CASSPAGQGTTDTQYF
>TRBV28|TRBJ1-2|TRBD1|.
TGTGCCAGCAGCTCCCGGGACAGCTTCTCTGGCTACACCTTC
CASSSRDSFSGYTF
>TRBV19|TRBJ1-2|.|.
TGTGCCAGTAGTACTACAGGGTACGGACGTAACTATGGCTACACCTTC
CASSTTGYGRNYGYTF
>TRBV30|TRBJ1-5|.|.
TGTGCCTGGAGCGGGGGGCTATATAGCAATCAGCCCCAGCATTTT
CAWSGGLYSNQPQHF
>TRBV29-1|TRBJ2-1|TRBD2|.
TGCAGCGTTGAAGGAGGGTCGGGGGGGGATGAGCAGTTCTTC
CSVEGGSGGDEQFF
>TRBV4-1|TRBJ2-2|TRBD1|.
TGCGCCAGCAGCGTAGACAGGGTCCGGACCGGGGAGCTGTTTTTT
CASSVDRVRTGELFF
>TRBV21-1|TRBJ2-7|.|.
TGTGCCAGCAGCAGAAAAAAAATGGGCGGTGCAGGGCTTCTGTCTTACCAGTACTTC
CASSRKKMGGAGLLSYQYF
>TRBV5-1|TRBJ1-4|.|.
TGCGCCAGCAGCCTACAGAAGAGCGAAAAACTGTTTTTT
CASSLQKSEKLFF
>TRBV27|TRBJ2-3|TRBD2|.
TGTGCCAGCAGTAGGACTAGCGGGTTCACAGATACGCAGTATTTT
CASSRTSGFTDTQYF
>TRBV6-1|TRBJ2-1|.|.
TGTGCCAGCACCAACGGTAGAGATGAGCAGTTCTTC
CASTNGRDEQFF
>TRBV29-1|TRBJ1-2|TRBD1|once
TGCAGCGTCGCCGGGACAGCTAACTATGGCTACACCTTC
CSVAGTANYGYTF
>TRBV6-5|TRBJ2-7|.|.
TGTGCCAGCAGTTATGGGCCAGGGGTTAGGTACGAGCAGTACTTC
CASSYGPGVRYEQYF
>TRBV7-3|TRBJ1-1|.|.
TGTGCCAGCAGCCTTGGTACAGGCGAACCCTACCAAAAAGCTTTCTTT
CASSLGTGEPYQKAFF
>TRBV6-5|TRBJ2-7|TRBD1|.
TGTGCCAGCAGTCTTACGGACAGGGGGCCCTACGAGCAGTACTTC
CASSLTDRGPYEQYF